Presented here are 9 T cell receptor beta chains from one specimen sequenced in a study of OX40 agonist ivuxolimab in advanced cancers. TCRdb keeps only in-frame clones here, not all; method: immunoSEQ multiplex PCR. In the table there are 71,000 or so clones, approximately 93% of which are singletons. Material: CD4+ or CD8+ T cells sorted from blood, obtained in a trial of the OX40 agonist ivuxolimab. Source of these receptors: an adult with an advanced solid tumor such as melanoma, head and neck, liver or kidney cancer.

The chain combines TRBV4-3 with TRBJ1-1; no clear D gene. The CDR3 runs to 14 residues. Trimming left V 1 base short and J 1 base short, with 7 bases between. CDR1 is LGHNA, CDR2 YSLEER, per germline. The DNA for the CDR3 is TGCGCCAGCAGCCAAGGGGCAGGGAACACTGAAGCTTTCTTT. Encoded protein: CASSQGAGNTEAFF.

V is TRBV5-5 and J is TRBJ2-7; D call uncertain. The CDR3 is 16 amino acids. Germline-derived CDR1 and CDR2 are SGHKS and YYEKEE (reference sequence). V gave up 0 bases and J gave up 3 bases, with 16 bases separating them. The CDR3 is CASSLAYRVRSYEQYF. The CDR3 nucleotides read TGTGCCAGCAGCTTGGCCTACCGCGTCAGGAGCTACGAGCAGTACTTC.

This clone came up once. CDR3: CASSLAGNYGYTF. In DNA form, the CDR3 reads TGTGCCAGCAGCTTAGCAGGAAACTATGGCTACACCTTC. This rearrangement joins TRBV7-2 to TRBJ1-2; D is unclear. CDR1 SGHTA and CDR2 FQGNSA come from the germline V gene. V shed 0 bases and J shed 2 bases, with 4 bases lying between them. The CDR3 covers 13 residues.

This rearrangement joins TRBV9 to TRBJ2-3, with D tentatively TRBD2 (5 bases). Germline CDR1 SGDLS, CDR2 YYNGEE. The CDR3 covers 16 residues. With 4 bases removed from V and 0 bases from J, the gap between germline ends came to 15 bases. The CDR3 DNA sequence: TGTGCCAGCAGCCCCGTTAGCGCGGCTAGCACAGATACGCAGTATTTT. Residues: CASSPVSAASTDTQYF.

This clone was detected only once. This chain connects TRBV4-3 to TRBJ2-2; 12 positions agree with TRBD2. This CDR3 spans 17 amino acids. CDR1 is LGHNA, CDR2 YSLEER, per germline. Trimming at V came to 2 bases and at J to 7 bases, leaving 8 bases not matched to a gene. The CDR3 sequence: CASSQQTGLAGIGELFF. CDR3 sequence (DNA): TGCGCCAGCAGCCAACAAACCGGACTAGCGGGGATCGGGGAGCTGTTTTTT.

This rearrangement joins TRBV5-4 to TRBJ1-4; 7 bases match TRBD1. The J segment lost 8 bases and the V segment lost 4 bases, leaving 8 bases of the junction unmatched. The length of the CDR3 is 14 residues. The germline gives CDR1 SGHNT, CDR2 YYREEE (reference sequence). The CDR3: CASSLGTVEEKLFF. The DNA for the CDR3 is TGTGCCAGCAGCCTCGGGACAGTAGAAGAAAAACTGTTTTTT.

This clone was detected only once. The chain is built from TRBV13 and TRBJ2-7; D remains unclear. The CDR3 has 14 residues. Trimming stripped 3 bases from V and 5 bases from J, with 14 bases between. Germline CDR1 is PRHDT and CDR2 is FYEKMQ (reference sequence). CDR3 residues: CASSFGRQQNEQYF. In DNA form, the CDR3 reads TGTGCCAGCAGCTTCGGACGCCAGCAAAACGAGCAGTACTTC.

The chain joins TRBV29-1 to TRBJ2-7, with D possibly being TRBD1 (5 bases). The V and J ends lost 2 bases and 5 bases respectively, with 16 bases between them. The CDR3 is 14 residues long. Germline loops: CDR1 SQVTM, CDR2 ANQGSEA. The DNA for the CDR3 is TGCAGCGTTGAAACTGGGGCTTTCATTGACGAGCAGTACTTC. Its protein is CSVETGAFIDEQYF.

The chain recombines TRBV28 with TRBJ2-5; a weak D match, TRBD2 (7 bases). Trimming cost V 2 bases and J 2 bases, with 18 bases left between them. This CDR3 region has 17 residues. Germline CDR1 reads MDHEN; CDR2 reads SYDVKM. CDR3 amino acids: CASSLRIERGGQETQYF. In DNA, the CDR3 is TGTGCCAGCAGTTTAAGAATAGAGAGGGGGGGACAAGAGACCCAGTACTTC.